Below, 12 T cell receptor beta chains from the same sample are listed, as sequenced in a study of yellow fever vaccine responses in identical twins. MiXCR, applied by TCRdb to the RT-PCR reads, yields one record per CDR3 protein. The table has roughly 3,600 distinct CDR3 sequences, about 86% seen once; the top ten hold about 4%. This sample comprised T cells from blood (PBMCs), unsorted or a sorted subset (not recorded which), obtained before or after yellow fever vaccination (not recorded which). The receptors shown here come from a woman between 18 and 29 years old who received the yellow fever vaccine.

The V call is TRBV2, the J call TRBJ1-1, with D hard to call. V was clipped by 7 bases and J by 7 bases, with 7 bases between them. Germline-derived CDR1 and CDR2 are SNHLY and FYNNEI. This CDR3 comprises 10 residues. This CDR3 is CASNKGEAFF. The CDR3 coding sequence is TGTGCCAGCAACAAGGGTGAAGCTTTCTTT.

V usage is TRBV12-3 or TRBV12-4 and J usage is TRBJ2-3; 9 bases map to TRBD2. The J segment lost 2 bases and the V segment lost 3 bases, leaving 3 bases of the junction unmatched. The CDR3 totals 15 residues. The CDR3, as DNA: TGTGCCAGCAGTTTGGCGGGAGGGAACACAGATACGCAGTATTTT. Translation: CASSLAGGNTDTQYF.

The J gene is TRBJ2-3, the V gene TRBV12-3 or TRBV12-4; TRBD1 aligns across 8 bases. The CDR3 sequence is 15 residues long. Trimming took 4 bases from V and 1 from J; bases not matched to a gene: 4. In DNA form, the CDR3 reads TGTGCCAGCAGTTCGGACAGGGATCGCACAGATACGCAGTATTTT. This sequence encodes CASSSDRDRTDTQYF.

The rearrangement uses TRBV6-1 and TRBJ2-2; possibly TRBD2 for D (5 bases). Germline CDR1 reads MNHNS; CDR2 reads SASEGT. Trimming pared 4 bases from V and 5 bases from J, leaving 11 bases between. CDR3 length: 14 residues. The CDR3 DNA reads as TGTGCCAGCAGTGGCGGCAGACTAACCGGGGAGCTGTTTTTT. Amino acid sequence: CASSGGRLTGELFF.

The chain recombines TRBV11-1 with TRBJ1-2; perhaps TRBD1 as D (5 bases). Germline V gene sequence: CDR1 SGHAT, CDR2 FQDESV (reference sequence). Trimming removed 1 base from V and 2 bases from J, with 8 bases in between. The CDR3 extends over 14 amino acids. CDR3 in DNA: TGTGCCAGCAGCTTAGAGTCAGGGAACTATGGCTACACCTTC. Translated, it gives CASSLESGNYGYTF.

This clonotype is a singleton in its sample. The chain carries TRBV2 and TRBJ2-1, with 7 bases matching TRBD1. The ends lost 1 base at V and 4 bases at J; junction bases unmatched: 1. Germline V CDR1 and CDR2: SNHLY, FYNNEI. The CDR3 is 14 residues long. DNA for the CDR3: TGTGCCAGCAGTGAAGAGGGGGCATACAATGAGCAGTTCTTC. This translates into CASSEEGAYNEQFF.

The chain employs TRBV11-3 and TRBJ2-1, with D hard to call. This CDR3 spans 13 amino acids. Trimming removed 0 bases at V and 6 bases at J, with 6 bases between. In germline, CDR1 is SGHNT, CDR2 YENEEA. CDR3 loop: CASSLDGPNEQFF. The CDR3 DNA reads TGTGCCAGCAGCTTAGACGGCCCCAATGAGCAGTTCTTC.

V usage is TRBV7-9 and J usage is TRBJ1-1; 11 bases are a match to TRBD1. With 4 bases clipped from V and 3 bases from J, the junction kept 7 bases outside the gene matches. The CDR3 covers 16 residues. Germline CDR1 is SEHNR and CDR2 is FQNEAQ (reference sequence). CDR3 in amino acids: CASSSGQGARDTEAFF. The DNA for the CDR3 is TGTGCCAGCAGCTCCGGACAGGGGGCGAGGGACACTGAAGCTTTCTTT.

The J gene is TRBJ2-7, the V gene TRBV12-5; a weak D match, TRBD2 (6 bases). Germline loops: CDR1 LGHNT, CDR2 FRNRAP. The CDR3 runs to 13 residues. The ends were cut back, 6 bases at V and 3 bases at J, with 12 bases in the middle. The CDR3 protein is CASGPTSLYEQYF. Here the CDR3 DNA reads TGTGCTAGTGGCCCGACTAGTCTCTACGAGCAGTACTTC. The full variable domain, rest sourced from reference TRBV12-5 and TRBJ2-7, is DARVTQTPRHKVTEMGQEVTMRCQPILGHNTVFWYRQTMMQGLELLAYFRNRAPLDDSGMPKDRFSAEMPDATLATLKIQPSEPRDSAVYFCASGPTSLYEQYFGPGTRLTVT.

J is TRBJ2-5 and V is TRBV13; D remains unclear. Germline V gene lookup returns CDR1 PRHDT and CDR2 FYEKMQ (reference sequence). The length of the CDR3 is 14 residues. V shed 5 bases and J shed 1 base, with 11 bases lying between them. This chain's CDR3 is CASSRWETQETQYF. The CDR3 coding sequence is TGTGCCAGCAGCCGGTGGGAAACCCAAGAGACCCAGTACTTC.

In DNA, the CDR3 is TGCAGCGTTGTCTTTTGGGGGGCTGAGCAGTTCTTC. This codes for CSVVFWGAEQFF. The V and J genes are TRBV29-1 and TRBJ2-1; D assignment may be TRBD1 or TRBD2 (6 bases each). V dropped 4 bases and J dropped 9 bases, with 13 bases sitting between them. This CDR3 region has 12 residues. The germline gives CDR1 SQVTM, CDR2 ANQGSEA.

The rearrangement links TRBV5-1 to TRBJ2-2; D is possibly TRBD2 (6 bases). Germline lookup yields CDR1 SGHRS and CDR2 YFSETQ. This CDR3 is 16 amino acids long. Trimming removed 4 bases at V and 1 base at J, with 14 bases between. The CDR3 bases are TGCGCCAGCAGCGGCCTTGGCGGGGTGAACACCGGGGAGCTGTTTTTT. Protein sequence: CASSGLGGVNTGELFF.